A selection of T cell receptor beta chains follows, all from one sample in a study of regulatory T cells in long-lasting Graves disease. TCRdb independently ran MiXCR on the multiplex PCR reads; one entry per CDR3 protein. The sample lists roughly 500,000 distinct CDR3 sequences, approximately 21% occurring once. The sample here was peripheral blood mononuclear cells (PBMCs), taken when the disease was refractory, from a patient treated with antithyroid drugs. The receptors derive from a female donor with Graves disease. Both conserved end residues are part of each CDR3. A D gene is named only where the DNA matches it firmly. For some rows the clone size is stated as once, few or many, or as a class when expanded; others skip it.

few	TRBD1	TRBV24-1	TRBJ2-5	CATSDSRETGGLVETQYF	TGTGCCACCAGTGATTCTCGAGAAACAGGGGGCCTCGTGGAGACCCAGTACTTC
-	TRBD1	TRBV11-2	TRBJ2-6	CASSLWRPGGFSGANVLTF	TGTGCCAGCAGCTTATGGCGCCCAGGGGGCTTCTCTGGGGCCAACGTCCTGACTTTC
-	-	TRBV7-2	TRBJ2-3	CASSLVVGLPTDTQYF	TGTGCCAGCAGCTTAGTTGTCGGGCTGCCCACAGATACGCAGTATTTT
-	-	TRBV28	TRBJ2-7	CASRLYYEQYF	TGTGCCAGCAGGCTCTATTACGAGCAGTACTTC
once	TRBD1	TRBV7-2	TRBJ2-1	CASSLVLRGYNEQFF	TGTGCCAGCAGCTTAGTTCTCAGGGGGTACAATGAGCAGTTCTTC
few	-	TRBV7-9	TRBJ1-1	CASSLEQGEAFF	TGTGCCAGCAGCTTAGAGCAGGGTGAAGCTTTCTTT
-	-	TRBV6-2/TRBV6-3	TRBJ1-5	CASSCLVSHSNQPQHF	TGTGCCAGCAGTTGCCTAGTCAGCCATAGCAATCAGCCCCAGCATTTT
many	TRBD1	TRBV5-1	TRBJ1-1	CASSWTGSTEAFF	TGTGCCAGCAGCTGGACAGGGAGCACTGAAGCTTTCTTT
few	TRBD1	TRBV7-9	TRBJ1-4	CASSSPGGGEKLFF	TGTGCCAGCAGCTCCCCAGGGGGGGGTGAAAAACTGTTTTTT
-	-	TRBV11-1	TRBJ1-1	CASSLGGDLNTEAFF	TGTGCCAGCAGCTTAGGGGGTGACTTGAACACTGAAGCTTTCTTT
many	TRBD1	TRBV28	TRBJ2-5	CASSYYRTGTYQETQYF	TGTGCCAGCAGCTACTATCGGACAGGGACGTACCAAGAGACCCAGTACTTC
many	-	TRBV27	TRBJ1-6	CASSTYNSPLHF	TGTGCCAGCAGTACCTATAATTCACCCCTCCACTTT
few	-	TRBV6-5	TRBJ2-6	CASSWAGDGANVLTF	TGTGCCAGCAGTTGGGCAGGGGATGGGGCCAACGTCCTGACTTTC
many	-	TRBV11-2	TRBJ2-7	CASGQSQYEQYF	TGTGCCAGCGGTCAATCCCAATACGAGCAGTACTTC
many	TRBD2	TRBV6-1	TRBJ2-5	CASTPNAGLAGGPRKTQYF	TGTGCCAGCACTCCCAACGCGGGACTAGCGGGGGGGCCGAGAAAGACCCAGTACTTC
-	-	TRBV30	TRBJ1-3	CAWSESGNTIYF	TGTGCCTGGAGCGAATCCGGAAACACCATATATTTT
-	TRBD2	TRBV18	TRBJ2-7	CASSPQTSGSSYEQYF	TGTGCCAGCTCACCCCAAACAAGCGGGAGCTCCTACGAGCAGTACTTC
many	TRBD1	TRBV28	TRBJ1-1	CASSLQQGARTEAFF	TGTGCCAGCAGTCTGCAACAGGGGGCTAGGACTGAAGCTTTCTTT
-	-	TRBV20-1	TRBJ2-2	CSARGLGDNTGELFF	TGCAGTGCTAGGGGTTTGGGGGATAACACCGGGGAGCTGTTTTTT
many	-	TRBV20-1	TRBJ1-2	CSARDQAVVGYTF	TGCAGTGCTAGAGATCAAGCAGTAGTTGGCTACACCTTC
-	TRBD2	TRBV11-2	TRBJ2-1	CASSPQTSDNEQFF	TGTGCCAGCAGCCCACAGACTAGCGACAATGAGCAGTTCTTC
few	-	TRBV7-9	TRBJ1-5	CASSLGTGDLNQPQHF	TGTGCCAGCAGCTTAGGTACGGGCGACCTCAATCAGCCCCAGCATTTT
few	-	TRBV13	TRBJ1-1	CASSQEEEAFF	TGTGCCAGCAGCCAGGAGGAGGAAGCTTTCTTT
-	-	TRBV6-9	TRBJ2-2	CASSYENPPYTGELFF	TGTGCCAGCAGTTATGAGAATCCTCCCTACACCGGGGAGCTGTTTTTT
many	TRBD2	TRBV6-2/TRBV6-3	TRBJ2-5	CASRVISGGQETQYF	TGTGCCAGCAGGGTGATAAGCGGGGGACAAGAGACCCAGTACTTC
many	TRBD2	TRBV12-3/TRBV12-4	TRBJ2-5	CASSFRGLAYQETQYF	TGTGCCAGCAGTTTTAGGGGACTAGCGTATCAAGAGACCCAGTACTTC
-	TRBD1	TRBV30	TRBJ2-7	CAWTPGQGANEQYF	TGTGCCTGGACTCCCGGACAGGGGGCAAACGAGCAGTACTTC
-	-	TRBV6-2/TRBV6-3	TRBJ2-4	CASRQGGAKNIQYF	TGTGCCAGCAGACAGGGGGGGGCCAAAAACATTCAGTACTTC
few	TRBD2	TRBV12-3/TRBV12-4	TRBJ2-1	CASNPGGNNEQFF	TGTGCCAGCAATCCGGGGGGAAACAATGAGCAGTTCTTC
-	-	TRBV6-1	TRBJ1-1	CASSEKGPNTEAFF	TGTGCCAGCAGTGAAAAAGGTCCGAACACTGAAGCTTTCTTT
-	-	TRBV7-9	TRBJ2-5	CASSNRAPPPEAQYF	TGTGCCAGCAGCAATAGGGCACCCCCACCAGAGGCCCAGTACTTC
-	-	TRBV6-5	TRBJ2-6	CASSYSRGAGANVLTF	TGTGCCAGCAGTTACTCAAGGGGGGCTGGGGCCAACGTCCTGACTTTC
many	-	TRBV7-9	TRBJ2-5	CASSLTGTTQETQYF	TGTGCCAGCAGCTTAACAGGGACCACTCAAGAGACCCAGTACTTC
few	-	TRBV19	TRBJ2-5	CASSVGQGRETQYF	TGTGCCAGTAGCGTGGGGCAGGGAAGGGAGACCCAGTACTTC
-	TRBD1	TRBV6-1	TRBJ2-7	CASRDRDHSYF	TGTGCCAGCAGGGACAGGGATCATTCGTACTTC
-	-	TRBV7-9	TRBJ2-4	CASSPRGSGVVNIQYF	TGTGCCAGCAGCCCCCGGGGGTCTGGGGTAGTAAACATTCAGTACTTC
few	TRBD1	TRBV20-1	TRBJ1-2	CSARVWTGPYGYTF	TGCAGTGCTAGAGTTTGGACAGGGCCCTATGGCTACACCTTC
few	-	TRBV18	TRBJ2-5	CASSPTQETQYF	TGTGCCAGCTCACCTACACAAGAGACCCAGTACTTC
few	-	TRBV7-2	TRBJ1-5	CASSLGAQGNQPQHF	TGTGCCAGCAGCTTAGGAGCACAGGGCAATCAGCCCCAGCATTTT
-	-	TRBV7-2	TRBJ2-5	CASSRPDGPGTQYF	TGTGCCAGCAGCCGGCCGGACGGGCCCGGGACCCAGTACTTC
few	-	TRBV12-3/TRBV12-4	TRBJ1-5	CASSLGRGYNQPQHF	TGTGCCAGCAGTTTGGGGCGGGGATACAATCAGCCCCAGCATTTT
many	-	TRBV6-1	TRBJ2-7	CASSEGTSEQYF	TGTGCCAGCAGTGAGGGGACCTCCGAGCAGTACTTC
many	-	TRBV6-5	TRBJ1-2	CASSYSGAHGYTF	TGTGCCAGCAGTTACTCAGGAGCACATGGCTACACCTTC